This T cell receptor beta chain comes out of a study of shared clonotypes between healthy human individuals. Generated by immunoSEQ multiplex PCR, the TCRdb table keeps only in-frame clones and is missing some. The table lists 550,000 to 850,000 clones, 72% of them singletons. The CDR3 spans 14 residues. The V and J ends lost 7 bases and 4 bases, in that order; junction bases with no gene match: 10. CDR1 is MNHEY, CDR2 SMNVEV, per germline (reference sequence). Splitting the CD4+ cells yielded a CD45RA+ naive subset and a CD45RA-negative memory subset. The sample comprised memory CD4+ T cells sorted from blood. Sample subset: CD45RA-negative fraction. The chain joins TRBV27 to TRBJ2-7, with 7 bases lining up with TRBD1. This clonotype was sampled from a woman in her twenties or thirties in good health. Here the CDR3 reads CASTSIRDRYEQYF. The CDR3 DNA follows: TGTGCCAGCACCTCAATCCGGGACAGATACGAGCAGTACTTC.